This TCR beta chain is drawn from a study of blood T cell repertoires in COVID-19. Clones were sequenced by immunoSEQ multiplex PCR, and TCRdb holds only the in-frame ones, with some missing. The table records about 76,000 clones, 75% to 90% of them present only once. The CDR3 is 15 amino acids. Germline V gene lookup returns CDR1 MNHEY and CDR2 SVGEGT. Trimming left V 2 bases short and J 7 bases short, with 15 bases between. The sequencing input was peripheral blood. The TCR was taken from a human donor in a cohort sampled during active COVID-19. The chain links TRBV6-2 or TRBV6-3 to TRBJ2-1, with D perhaps TRBD2 (6 bases). CDR3 loop: CASSYPPAGRNEQFF. The CDR3 region has the DNA TGTGCCAGCAGTTACCCTCCTGCAGGGAGGAATGAGCAGTTCTTC.